The clone carrying this T cell receptor beta chain has only one observation. The antigen is undetermined. The data stem from a study of shared clonotypes between healthy human individuals. An even split of each subset's genomic DNA across several immunoSEQ plates was performed. Repertoires were generated with immunoSEQ multiplex PCR, while TCRdb's copy carries only in-frame clones and drops some. This sample has 2 million to 2.5 million clones, with about 92% found just once. Study-level points and caveats: Clonotype sharing across a handful of donors was observed for around 4.5% of naive CD4 clonotypes.

In germline, CDR1 is LNHDA, CDR2 SQIVND (reference sequence). The trim removed 6 bases at V and 0 bases at J, leaving 11 bases unmatched. The CDR3 has 17 amino acids. Specimen: naive CD4+ T cells from PBMCs. This sample's subset: CD45RA+ positively selected. The TCR originated in a man younger than 35 in good health. Some clones in this sample may be carry-over from other donors' samples. This chain links TRBV19 with TRBJ2-7; 10 bases line up with TRBD2. The CDR3 reads CASSLRSTSGTSYEQYF. The CDR3 DNA follows: TGTGCCAGTAGCCTTCGTAGTACTAGCGGGACCTCCTACGAGCAGTACTTC.